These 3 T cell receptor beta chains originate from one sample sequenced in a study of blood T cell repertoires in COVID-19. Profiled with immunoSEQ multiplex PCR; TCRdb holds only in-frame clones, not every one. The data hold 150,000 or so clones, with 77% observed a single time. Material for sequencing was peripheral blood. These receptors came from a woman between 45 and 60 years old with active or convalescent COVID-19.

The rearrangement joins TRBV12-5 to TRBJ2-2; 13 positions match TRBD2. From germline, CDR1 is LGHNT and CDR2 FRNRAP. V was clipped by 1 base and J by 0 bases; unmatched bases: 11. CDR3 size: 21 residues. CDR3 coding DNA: TGTGCTAGTGGTTTGGCCCACCGGGGACTAGCGGGAAGGACGAACACCGGGGAGCTGTTTTTT. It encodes CASGLAHRGLAGRTNTGELFF.

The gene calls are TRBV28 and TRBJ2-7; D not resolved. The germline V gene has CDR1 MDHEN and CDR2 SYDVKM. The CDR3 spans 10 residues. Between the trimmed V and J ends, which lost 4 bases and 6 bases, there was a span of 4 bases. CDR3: CASSYREQYF. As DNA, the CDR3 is TGTGCCAGCAGTTATCGCGAGCAGTACTTC.

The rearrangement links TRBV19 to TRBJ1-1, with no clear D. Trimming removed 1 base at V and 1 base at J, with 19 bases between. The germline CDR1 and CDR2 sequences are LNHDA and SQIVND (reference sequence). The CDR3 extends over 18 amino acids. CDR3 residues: CASSIVASSAVRNTEAFF. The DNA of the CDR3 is TGTGCCAGTAGTATAGTAGCTTCCTCGGCAGTTAGGAACACTGAAGCTTTCTTT.